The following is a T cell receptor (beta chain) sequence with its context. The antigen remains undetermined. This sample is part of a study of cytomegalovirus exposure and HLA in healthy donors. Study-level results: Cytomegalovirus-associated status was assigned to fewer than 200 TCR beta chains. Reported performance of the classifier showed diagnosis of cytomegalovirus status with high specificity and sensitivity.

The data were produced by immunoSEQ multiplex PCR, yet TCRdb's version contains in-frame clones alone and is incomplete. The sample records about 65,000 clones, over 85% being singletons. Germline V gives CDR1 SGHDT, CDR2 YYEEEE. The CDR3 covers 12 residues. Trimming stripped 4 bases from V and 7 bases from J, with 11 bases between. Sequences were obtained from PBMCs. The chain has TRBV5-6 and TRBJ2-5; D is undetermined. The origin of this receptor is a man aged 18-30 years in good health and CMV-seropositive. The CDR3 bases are TGTGCCAGCAGCACCGTAGTTGGGACCCAGTACTTC. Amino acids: CASSTVVGTQYF.